This record covers a single T cell receptor beta chain. Its antigen is currently unknown. The sample belongs to a study of cytotoxic CD8 clonotypes in ibrutinib-treated CLL. Across the whole study: After median approximately 74 months, approximately 14 stayed in remission, about 12 progressed; responses approximately 24 partial, 2 complete. Study observations and caveats: Clonality was higher at ibrutinib response and returned toward baseline at progression.

CDR3 size: 16 residues. CDR1 LNHDA and CDR2 SQIVND come from the germline V gene (reference sequence). Trimming stripped 4 bases from V and 4 bases from J, with 16 bases between. The planned depth of sequencing spanned 1 in 200,000 to 1 in 1 million T cells. Measured with immunoSEQ multiplex PCR; TCRdb has only the in-frame clones, and not every one. The table shows 55,000 to 80,000 clones, with less than 60% occurring only once. The sequenced sample was PBMCs, obtained after 12 months of ibrutinib treatment. The chain uses TRBV19 and TRBJ1-4; D remains unclear. The origin of this receptor is a human donor with chronic lymphocytic leukemia. The CDR3 nucleotides read TGTGCCAGTAGTACAAAAACAGCTTTACTTAATGAAAAACTGTTTTTT. Translation gives CASSTKTALLNEKLFF.